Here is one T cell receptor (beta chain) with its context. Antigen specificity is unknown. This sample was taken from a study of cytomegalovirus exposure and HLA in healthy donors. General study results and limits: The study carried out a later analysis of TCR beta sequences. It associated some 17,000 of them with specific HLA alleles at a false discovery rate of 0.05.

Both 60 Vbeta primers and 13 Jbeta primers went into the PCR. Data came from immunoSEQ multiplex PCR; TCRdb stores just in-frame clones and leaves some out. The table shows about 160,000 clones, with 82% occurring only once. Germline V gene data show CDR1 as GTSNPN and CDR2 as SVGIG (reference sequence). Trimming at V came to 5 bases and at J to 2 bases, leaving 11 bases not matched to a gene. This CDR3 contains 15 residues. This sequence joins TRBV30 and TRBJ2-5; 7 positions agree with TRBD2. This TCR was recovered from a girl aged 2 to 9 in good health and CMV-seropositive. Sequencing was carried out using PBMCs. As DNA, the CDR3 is TGTGCCTGGTCGTTTGGCGGGAGTCTACAAGAGACCCAGTACTTC. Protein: CAWSFGGSLQETQYF.